One sample yielded the 29 T cell receptor beta chains listed below, sequenced in a study of T cell repertoires in cytomegalovirus infection. TCRdb reanalysed the reads using MiXCR and keeps one entry per CDR3 protein. Of hundreds of thousands of distinct CDR3 sequences listed, approximately 6.7% are singletons. Sequencing was carried out using PBMCs. These TCRs come from a human donor in good health (CMV status not recorded). Some clones in this sample may be carry-over from other donors' samples.

This clonotype was observed at least ten times. The rearrangement joins TRBV6-5 to TRBJ2-7, with D perhaps TRBD1 (6 bases). The V end was cut by 2 bases, the J end by 5 bases, with 19 bases between. CDR3 length: 16 amino acids. CDR1 and CDR2 from the germline V gene are MNHEY and SVGAGI. CDR3 loop: CASSYQQGVGLNEQYF. DNA of the CDR3: TGTGCCAGCAGTTACCAACAGGGAGTCGGTCTAAACGAGCAGTACTTC.

Ten or more counts support this clonotype. The genes are TRBV20-1 and TRBJ1-5; unclear D gene. The CDR3 has 14 amino acids. CDR1 and CDR2 (germline): DFQATT, SNEGSKA (reference sequence). Trimming pared 3 bases from V and 3 bases from J, leaving 12 bases between. The CDR3 here is CSARSVHNNQPQHF. CDR3 bases: TGCAGTGCTAGGAGTGTGCACAACAATCAGCCCCAGCATTTT.

This clonotype was seen many times. The V and J genes are TRBV28 and TRBJ2-3, with a tentative D call TRBD1 (6 bases). The length of the CDR3 is 13 residues. Germline V CDR1 and CDR2: MDHEN, SYDVKM. The V end was cut by 7 bases, the J end by 2 bases, with 10 bases between. Here the CDR3 reads CASTRTVTDTQYF. The CDR3 DNA sequence: TGTGCCAGCACCCGGACAGTCACAGATACGCAGTATTTT. Drawing the rest from reference TRBV28 and TRBJ2-3, the complete variable domain is DVKVTQSSRYLVKRTGEKVFLECVQDMDHENMFWYRQDPGLGLRLIYFSYDVKMKEKGDIPEGYSVSREKKERFSLILESASTNQTSMYLCASTRTVTDTQYFGPGTRLTVL.

In this sample, this clonotype turned up many times. The rearrangement joins TRBV6-4 to TRBJ1-2; D ambiguous. The V and J ends lost 2 bases and 6 bases respectively, with 19 bases between them. The CDR3 spans 16 residues. Germline V gives CDR1 MRHNA, CDR2 SNTAGT. CDR3 nucleotides: TGTGCCAGCAGTGACCAGGCCGGACTGCCCAGCGATGGCTACACCTTC. Protein sequence: CASSDQAGLPSDGYTF.

This clonotype has a count of ten or more. The V gene is TRBV12-3 or TRBV12-4, the J gene TRBJ2-3; perhaps TRBD1 as D (7 bases). The CDR3 sequence is 17 residues long. Trimming shortened V by 6 bases and J by 0 bases, and 19 bases separated the two germline ends. The CDR3 sequence: CASSSGRPGQSTDTQYF. CDR3 DNA sequence: TGTGCCAGCAGCTCCGGGAGACCGGGACAGAGCACAGATACGCAGTATTTT.

This clonotype was seen many times. The chain has TRBV7-2 and TRBJ2-6; no clear D gene. This CDR3 is 14 amino acids long. The V gene's germline CDR1 is SGHTA and CDR2 FQGNSA. Trimming shortened V by 6 bases and J by 0 bases, and 6 bases separated the two germline ends. CDR3 region: CASSSYSGANVLTF. CDR3 coding DNA: TGTGCCAGCAGTTCGTACTCTGGGGCCAACGTCCTGACTTTC.

This clonotype was recorded at least ten times. The V and J genes are TRBV11-2 and TRBJ2-3; D call uncertain. Trimming stripped 5 bases from V and 2 bases from J, with 11 bases between. The CDR3 has 14 amino acids. Per germline, CDR1 SGHAT and CDR2 FQNNGV. The CDR3 reads CASSHTGPTDTQYF. In DNA, the CDR3 is TGTGCCAGCAGCCACACCGGGCCCACAGATACGCAGTATTTT.

This clonotype came up a few times. CDR3 amino acids: CASSQVGALAGALGETQYF. CDR3 in DNA: TGTGCCAGCAGCCAAGTCGGGGCGCTAGCGGGGGCCTTAGGGGAGACCCAGTACTTC. The chain is built from TRBV14 and TRBJ2-5; 10 bases map to TRBD2. Germline V CDR1 and CDR2: SGHDN, FVKESK. The CDR3 consists of 19 residues. V was pared by 1 base and J by 5 bases, with 16 bases of the junction left unmatched.

This clonotype was observed a few times. The V call is TRBV7-9, the J call TRBJ2-1, with 11 nucleotides matching TRBD1. With V trimmed by 5 bases and J by 6 bases, 18 bases remained unmatched. The CDR3 totals 19 residues. Per the germline V gene, CDR1 is SEHNR and CDR2 is FQNEAQ (reference sequence). CDR3 amino acids: CASSPRTGGEANRANEQFF. The CDR3 nucleotides are TGTGCCAGCAGCCCTCGGACAGGGGGCGAGGCGAATCGGGCCAATGAGCAGTTCTTC.

This clonotype was counted many times. This chain uses TRBV7-2 with TRBJ1-1; the match to TRBD1 covers 7 bases. With 1 base clipped from V and 2 bases from J, the junction kept 13 bases outside the gene matches. This CDR3 comprises 18 residues. Germline lookup yields CDR1 SGHTA and CDR2 FQGNSA. CDR3 in amino acids: CASSLVRLTGTINTEAFF. The CDR3 region has the DNA TGTGCCAGCAGCTTAGTGCGTTTGACAGGGACCATCAACACTGAAGCTTTCTTT.

The sample holds many counts of this clonotype. The CDR3 DNA sequence: TGTGCCAGCAGCTTAACCCCGGGCCTAAATTCACCCCTCCACTTT. It encodes CASSLTPGLNSPLHF. This chain connects TRBV7-2 to TRBJ1-6; no definite D call. The V gene's germline CDR1 is SGHTA and CDR2 FQGNSA. Trimming shortened V by 2 bases and J by 7 bases, and 12 bases separated the two germline ends. CDR3 length: 15 residues.

This clonotype was seen ten or more times. This sequence joins TRBV7-9 and TRBJ1-2; 7 nucleotides agree with TRBD1. Germline V gene sequence: CDR1 SEHNR, CDR2 FQNEAQ (reference sequence). The J segment lost 6 bases and the V segment lost 5 bases, leaving 18 bases of the junction unmatched. The length of the CDR3 is 17 residues. The CDR3, as DNA: TGTGCCAGCAGCGGACGTTTACCTGACAGGGTTCGAGATGGCTACACCTTC. It is translated as CASSGRLPDRVRDGYTF.

In this sample, this clonotype turned up many times. The rearrangement links TRBV5-5 to TRBJ2-7; the D gene is possibly TRBD1 (5 bases). The germline V and J ends were trimmed by 4 bases and 0 bases, with 14 bases remaining between them. The germline V gene encodes CDR1 SGHKS and CDR2 YYEKEE (reference sequence). This CDR3 comprises 15 residues. CDR3 DNA: TGTGCCAGCAGCGGTAGGTGGGGCGCCTCCTACGAGCAGTACTTC. Translation gives CASSGRWGASYEQYF. The complete variable domain, with remaining parts taken from reference TRBV5-5 and TRBJ2-7, reads DAGVTQSPTHLIKTRGQQVTLRCSPISGHKSVSWYQQVLGQGPQFIFQYYEKEERGRGNFPDRFSARQFPNYSSELNVNALLLGDSALYLCASSGRWGASYEQYFGPGTRLTVT.

There are many counts of this clonotype. J is TRBJ1-2 and V is TRBV30, with D possibly TRBD1 on 6 matching bases. The length of the CDR3 is 16 residues. V lost 1 base and J lost 1, with 16 bases in between. Germline V CDR1 and CDR2: GTSNPN, SVGIG (reference sequence). As DNA, the CDR3 is TGTGCCTGGAGTGGTCCCTCGGACAGTCTTAACTATGGCTACACCTTC. It encodes CAWSGPSDSLNYGYTF.

The sample holds many counts of this clonotype. The J gene is TRBJ2-1, the V gene TRBV6-2 or TRBV6-3; D possibly uses TRBD1 or TRBD2 (5 bases each). V lost 0 bases and J 4 bases, leaving 13 bases between the germline ends. CDR1 and CDR2 (germline): MNHEY, SVGEGT. This CDR3 has 16 amino acids. For the CDR3, the DNA is TGTGCCAGCAGTTACTCGAGGGGTCGTCTTTACAATGAGCAGTTCTTC. Protein sequence: CASSYSRGRLYNEQFF.

This rearrangement joins TRBV5-6 to TRBJ2-7; weak D call: TRBD2 (5 bases). The CDR3 is made up of 15 amino acids. CDR1 is SGHDT, CDR2 YYEEEE, per germline. Trimming stripped 6 bases from V and 7 bases from J, with 23 bases between. DNA for the CDR3: TGTGCCAGCATGTTTTGGACTTCGGTTACGCGAGAGCAGTACTTC. Amino acid sequence: CASMFWTSVTREQYF.

The sample holds many counts of this clonotype. V usage is TRBV7-8 and J usage is TRBJ1-2, with a possible D match to TRBD1 (6 bases). The CDR3 is made up of 15 amino acids. CDR1 is SGHVS and CDR2 is FQNEAQ in the germline V gene. V lost 1 base and J lost 8, with 17 bases in between. The CDR3 nucleotides are TGTGCCAGCAGCTTAGGATTCACAGGGAGAGAAGGCTACACCTTC. This translates into CASSLGFTGREGYTF.

This clonotype was seen only a few times. This chain connects TRBV12-3 or TRBV12-4 to TRBJ1-6, with D possibly matching TRBD1 (6 bases). The CDR3 sequence is 14 residues long. Trimming cost V 6 bases and J 7 bases, with 13 bases left between them. As DNA, the CDR3 is TGTGCCAGCAGCGGGGGGCAACTAAATTCACCCCTCCACTTT. Protein: CASSGGQLNSPLHF.

This clonotype was detected ten times or more. The chain has TRBV13 and TRBJ2-5; D call uncertain. V dropped 2 bases and J dropped 5 bases, with 9 bases sitting between them. CDR3 size: 13 residues. Looked up from germline, CDR1 is PRHDT and CDR2 is FYEKMQ (reference sequence). The CDR3 DNA reads as TGTGCCAGCAGCTTAAGACGGGCCGAGACCCAGTACTTC. The encoded protein is CASSLRRAETQYF.

This clonotype occurred many times. The chain couples TRBV6-2 or TRBV6-3 to TRBJ1-5; D call uncertain. The V end lost 9 bases, the J end lost 2 bases, and 11 bases lay between the germline ends. Germline V gene lookup returns CDR1 MNHEY and CDR2 SVGEGT. The CDR3 is made up of 13 amino acids. CDR3 in DNA: TGTGCCAGTGGTTCAGTCGGCAATCAGCCCCAGCATTTT. Translation: CASGSVGNQPQHF.

This clonotype has ten or more counts. The V gene is TRBV20-1, the J gene TRBJ1-2, with D possibly being TRBD1 (6 bases). CDR1 is DFQATT, CDR2 SNEGSKA, per germline (reference sequence). The CDR3 runs to 14 residues. Trimming removed 4 bases from V and 6 bases from J, with 18 bases in between. CDR3 sequence: CSATIWGARNGYTF. CDR3 DNA: TGCAGTGCTACCATTTGGGGGGCAAGGAATGGCTACACCTTC.

Points on this clonotype: A much more abundant neighbour one base away suggests this may be a read error. The chain links TRBV6-6 to TRBJ2-3; D not certain. V was clipped by 10 bases and J by 2 bases, with 13 bases between them. The germline V gene has CDR1 MNHNY and CDR2 SVGAGI (reference sequence). This CDR3 comprises 13 residues. In DNA, the CDR3 is TGTGCCAACAGCCGACACTACACAGATACGCAGTATTTT. Amino acids: CANSRHYTDTQYF.

In this sample, this clonotype turned up a few times. The V gene is TRBV6-1, the J gene TRBJ2-1; TRBD2 is a possible D gene (6 bases). The CDR3 contains 15 residues. Germline CDR1 reads MNHNS; CDR2 reads SASEGT. The germline V and J ends were trimmed by 1 base and 0 bases, with 7 bases remaining between them. In DNA form, the CDR3 reads TGTGCCAGCAGTGAAGTAGCGGTCTCCTACAATGAGCAGTTCTTC. It translates to CASSEVAVSYNEQFF.

This clonotype has at least ten counts. The rearrangement joins TRBV6-2 or TRBV6-3 to TRBJ1-5; TRBD1 matches at 7 bases. Germline V gene data show CDR1 as MNHEY and CDR2 as SVGEGT. After removal of 7 bases from V and 0 bases from J, the junction contained 15 bases not matched to a gene. The CDR3 is 18 amino acids. The CDR3 is CASTLGQSTPYSNQPQHF. For the CDR3, the DNA is TGTGCCAGCACCCTGGGACAGTCAACCCCTTATAGCAATCAGCCCCAGCATTTT.

This clonotype appeared many times. J is TRBJ2-7 and V is TRBV7-2; 7 nucleotides agree with TRBD2. The CDR3 consists of 18 residues. Losses at the gene ends were 0 bases for V and 0 bases for J; bases not matched to a gene: 11. CDR1 is SGHTA, CDR2 FQGNSA, per germline. The CDR3 here is CASSLAGAGRPLSYEQYF. CDR3 DNA sequence: TGTGCCAGCAGCTTAGCGGGAGCGGGGCGGCCCCTCTCCTACGAGCAGTACTTC.

This clonotype came up many times. This chain links TRBV5-1 with TRBJ2-5; the match to TRBD1 covers 8 bases. In germline, CDR1 is SGHRS, CDR2 YFSETQ. This CDR3 has 16 amino acids. Trimming at V came to 6 bases and at J to 1 base, leaving 11 bases not matched to a gene. CDR3 region: CASTRTGTPLQETQYF. The CDR3 nucleotides are TGCGCCAGCACTAGGACAGGGACCCCCCTCCAAGAGACCCAGTACTTC.

This clonotype appeared many times. The chain's CDR3 is CASSYGAFGTTYEQYF. CDR3 nucleotide sequence: TGTGCCAGCAGTTACGGGGCATTTGGCACCACCTACGAGCAGTACTTC. This rearrangement joins TRBV6-5 to TRBJ2-7, with a possible D match to TRBD1 (5 bases). This CDR3 is built from 16 residues. Germline-derived CDR1 and CDR2 are MNHEY and SVGAGI. V was clipped by 2 bases and J by 2 bases, with 16 bases between them.

This rearrangement joins TRBV9 to TRBJ2-2, with D maybe TRBD1 (6 bases). Germline values: CDR1 SGDLS, CDR2 YYNGEE. Trimming removed 0 bases at V and 3 bases at J, with 18 bases between. The CDR3 is 18 amino acids. CDR3 in DNA: TGTGCCAGCAGCGTAGAGGGGGTGCAGGGGCGCGACACCGGGGAGCTGTTTTTT. Protein: CASSVEGVQGRDTGELFF.

This clonotype was picked up many times. The chain couples TRBV5-1 to TRBJ1-3; D unclear. CDR1 is SGHRS, CDR2 YFSETQ, per germline. V lost 0 bases to trimming and J lost 4 bases, with 5 bases between them. CDR3 length equals 13 residues. The CDR3 DNA is TGCGCCAGCAGCTTGGGGCAGGGAAACACCATATATTTT. The encoded protein is CASSLGQGNTIYF.